These 8 T cell receptor beta chains came from one sample sequenced in a study of Graves' ophthalmopathy and Graves' hyperthyroidism. The sequenced template was RNA, covering the TCR beta CDR3 region. HTBI primers were employed in first-round RT-PCR, then a second-round multiplex PCR followed. TCRdb called the multiplex PCR reads again in MiXCR, with one record for every CDR3 protein. The sample has approximately 700,000 distinct CDR3 sequences, 40% seen once. The sample comprised peripheral blood. The receptors stem from an adult man with Graves' ophthalmopathy.

A few counts support this clonotype. The V gene is TRBV20-1, the J gene TRBJ2-7; 8 nucleotides agree with TRBD1. CDR3 length equals 14 residues. CDR1 and CDR2 (germline): DFQATT, SNEGSKA (reference sequence). V shed 4 bases and J 2 bases; nucleotides not matched to a gene: 7. CDR3: CSATTGGETYEQYF. The CDR3 bases are TGCAGTGCTACTACAGGGGGTGAAACCTACGAGCAGTACTTC.

The V call is TRBV11-2, the J call TRBJ2-5; no clear D. CDR3 length: 15 residues. CDR1 SGHAT and CDR2 FQNNGV come from the germline V gene. V was cut by 3 bases and J by 2 bases, with 13 bases left in between. The CDR3 DNA follows: TGTGCCAGCAGCTTCATCGGCGGTAGTCAAGAGACCCAGTACTTC. Its translation: CASSFIGGSQETQYF.

The chain employs TRBV2 and TRBJ1-1; 9 bases map to TRBD1. V shed 6 bases, J shed 5 bases, and the junction held 10 bases outside the gene matches. The length of the CDR3 is 15 residues. Germline V gene data show CDR1 as SNHLY and CDR2 as FYNNEI. CDR3 DNA: TGTGCCAGCAGCACCTTGGGGACAGGGACGACTGAAGCTTTCTTT. Protein product: CASSTLGTGTTEAFF. The full variable domain, rest sourced from reference TRBV2 and TRBJ1-1, is EPEVTQTPSHQVTQMGQEVILRCVPISNHLYFYWYRQILGQKVEFLVSFYNNEISEKSEIFDDQFSVERPDGSNFTLKIRSTKLEDSAMYFCASSTLGTGTTEAFFGQGTRLTVV.

This clonotype was seen a few times. The J gene is TRBJ1-6, the V gene TRBV19, with 7 bases that match TRBD1. The CDR3 loop spans 14 amino acids. The germline V gene has CDR1 LNHDA and CDR2 SQIVND (reference sequence). V dropped 8 bases and J dropped 7; count of bases not matched to a gene: 8. CDR3 DNA: TGTGCCAGTCAAGACAGGGAAGGGAATTCACCCCTCCACTTT. Its translation: CASQDREGNSPLHF.

This chain connects TRBV10-3 to TRBJ1-2, with 8 bases aligning to TRBD1. J gave up 9 bases and V 11 bases, and 20 bases lay outside the gene matches. The germline gives CDR1 ENHRY, CDR2 SYGVKD. CDR3 size: 15 residues. The CDR3 nucleotides are TGTGCCGGCAGTGGGGTTCGACAGGGGACTAGAAGCTACACCTTC. Translation: CAGSGVRQGTRSYTF.

This rearrangement joins TRBV7-8 to TRBJ2-7, with D maybe TRBD1 (5 bases). Germline values: CDR1 SGHVS, CDR2 FQNEAQ. Trimming stripped 0 bases from V and 5 bases from J, with 14 bases between. The CDR3 has 15 amino acids. The CDR3 spells CASSLATDLFDEQYF. In DNA, the CDR3 is TGTGCCAGCAGCTTAGCGACAGATTTGTTCGACGAGCAGTACTTC. The variable domain in full, completed from reference TRBV7-8 and TRBJ2-7, reads GAGVSQSPRYKVAKRGQDVALRCDPISGHVSLFWYQQALGQGPEFLTYFQNEAQLDKSGLPSDRFFAERPEGSVSTLKIQRTQQEDSAVYLCASSLATDLFDEQYFGPGTRLTVT.

Regarding this clonotype: A read error may be the cause here, since a much bigger clone is one base away. The gene calls are TRBV7-9 and TRBJ1-1; D is unclear. This CDR3 has 15 residues. V gave up 5 bases and J gave up 6 bases, with 19 bases separating them. Per germline, CDR1 SEHNR and CDR2 FQNEAQ (reference sequence). CDR3 coding DNA: TGTGCCAGCAGCCCGTCGACAAGTTGGGGTGCTGAAGCTTTCTTT. Its protein product is CASSPSTSWGAEAFF.

This clonotype was picked up a small number of times. At one boundary the junction diverges from the germline segment, which might be a read error. The rearrangement uses TRBV9 and TRBJ1-6; D remains ambiguous. Germline assignment: CDR1 SGDLS and CDR2 YYNGEE. The CDR3 is 14 residues long. Here the CDR3 reads CASSQDPDSPPLHF. In DNA, the CDR3 is TGCGCCAGCAGCCAAGATCCGGATTCCCCACCCCTCCACTTT.